This T cell receptor beta chain was recorded in a study of cytotoxic CD8 clonotypes in ibrutinib-treated CLL. Study-level points and caveats: Elevated clonality accompanied ibrutinib response, with a return toward baseline values at progression.

V was cut by 1 base and J by 1 base, with 7 bases left in between. CDR3 length: 14 amino acids. The germline V gene has CDR1 MNHEY and CDR2 SMNVEV (reference sequence). Using immunoSEQ multiplex PCR, the repertoire was profiled, and TCRdb retains in-frame clones only, with some absent. This table has around 26,000 clones, almost 85% appearing once. About this clone itself: The target antigen is unknown.

The sample was PBMCs, taken after 24 months of ibrutinib treatment. The chain recombines TRBV27 with TRBJ1-1; no clear D. The source of this sequence is a human donor with chronic lymphocytic leukemia. The CDR3 loop is CASSLLRENTEAFF. The DNA of the CDR3 is TGTGCCAGCAGTTTATTGAGGGAGAACACTGAAGCTTTCTTT.